These T cell receptor beta chains were read from a single sample in a study of OX40 agonist ivuxolimab in advanced cancers. Sequenced by immunoSEQ multiplex PCR; TCRdb stores in-frame clones only, minus some. This sample has 45,000 to 65,000 clones; 75% to 85% occur once, and the top ten carry 2% to 3%. The sequencing used CD4+ or CD8+ T cells sorted from blood, collected in a trial of the OX40 agonist ivuxolimab. Receptor source: an adult with an advanced solid tumor such as melanoma, head and neck, liver or kidney cancer. Each CDR3 is given with its conserved first and last residue. The D gene is left open where the match is weak. Part of the rows lack a size; the others show once, few, many or a class for expanded clones.

TRBV6-5	.	TRBJ2-3	.	TGTGCCAGCAGAACAGGATTTTATGCAGATACGCAGTATTTT	CASRTGFYADTQYF
TRBV27	few	TRBJ1-2	.	TGTGCCAGCAGCCTCGCTTACGACAGATACTATGGCTACACCTTC	CASSLAYDRYYGYTF
TRBV25-1	.	TRBJ2-7	.	TGTGCCAGCAGTAAGGAAGGGGCTGTCTACGAGCAGTACTTC	CASSKEGAVYEQYF
TRBV5-5	.	TRBJ1-2	.	TGTGCCAGCAGCTTGGATGTTAGTCGGGGAGTCTATGGCTACACCTTC	CASSLDVSRGVYGYTF
TRBV2	.	TRBJ2-4	.	TGTGCCAGCAGGAGCATAAACATTCAGTACTTC	CASRSINIQYF
TRBV15	.	TRBJ2-5	TRBD2	TGTGCCACCAGCTTCCGACTAGCGGGACAAGAGACCCAGTACTTC	CATSFRLAGQETQYF
TRBV9	once	TRBJ2-5	.	TGTGCCAGCAGCGTACTGTCCCCTCAGGCTCAAGAGACCCAGTACTTC	CASSVLSPQAQETQYF
TRBV7-2	.	TRBJ2-2	TRBD1	TGTGCCAGCAGCTTGGGGACAGGGGTGAACACCGGGGAGCTGTTTTTT	CASSLGTGVNTGELFF
TRBV9	.	TRBJ2-5	TRBD1	TGTGCCAGCAGCACCTGGGGACAGGGGCGACAAGAGACCCAGTACTTC	CASSTWGQGRQETQYF
TRBV5-5	.	TRBJ1-1	.	TGTGCCAGCAGCTTGGATCTGGGGAACACTGAAGCTTTCTTT	CASSLDLGNTEAFF
TRBV19	.	TRBJ1-1	TRBD1	TGTGCCAGTAGTTCGCGGACAGGGAACACTGAAGCTTTCTTT	CASSSRTGNTEAFF
TRBV9	once	TRBJ2-1	.	TGTGCCAGCAGCGTAGACCTGGGCTACAATGAGCAGTTCTTC	CASSVDLGYNEQFF
TRBV7-2	.	TRBJ2-3	TRBD2	TGTGCCAGCAGCTTATGGCGGGAGACTACGCAGTATTTT	CASSLWRETTQYF
TRBV2	.	TRBJ1-5	.	TGTGCCAGCAGTGAAAGGCGAGGTTTTCAGCCCCAGCATTTT	CASSERRGFQPQHF
TRBV2	few	TRBJ1-1	.	TGTGCCAGCAGTTGGGGTAACACTGAAGCTTTCTTT	CASSWGNTEAFF
TRBV5-1	.	TRBJ1-4	TRBD1	TGCGCCAGCAAAGTGACAGGGGCGCGTGAAAAACTGTTTTTT	CASKVTGAREKLFF
TRBV6-5	.	TRBJ2-3	TRBD2	TGTGCCAGCAGTTTCCTTAGCGGGAGTAGCACAGATACGCAGTATTTT	CASSFLSGSSTDTQYF
TRBV6-6	few	TRBJ1-3	TRBD1	TGTGCCAGCGAAGGGCTGACCGGGACAGCTGGAAACACCATATATTTT	CASEGLTGTAGNTIYF
TRBV19	.	TRBJ1-2	.	TGTGCCAGTAGTATAGTGGGGGGCGCGTCGCGGAGCTACACCTTC	CASSIVGGASRSYTF
TRBV7-9	.	TRBJ2-3	TRBD2	TGTGCCAGCAGCTTAGATCTAGCGGGAGGGCCGGGAGATACGCAGTATTTT	CASSLDLAGGPGDTQYF
TRBV30	.	TRBJ2-7	.	TGTGCCTGGAGTGTGACCGTTGCCTACGAGCAGTACTTC	CAWSVTVAYEQYF
TRBV6-1	.	TRBJ1-6	.	TGTGCCAGCAGGCACAGGGACGGTAATTCACCCCTCCACTTT	CASRHRDGNSPLHF
TRBV9	.	TRBJ2-2	TRBD2	TGTGCCAGCAGCGTAGAACCCCCCGGGACTAGCGGGAACACCGGGGAGCTGTTTTTT	CASSVEPPGTSGNTGELFF
TRBV2	.	TRBJ1-5	.	TGTGCCAGCAGTGCCCCTACCGCCCTTATAAAACAGCCCCAGCATTTT	CASSAPTALIKQPQHF
TRBV7-9	few	TRBJ2-7	TRBD2	TGTGCCAGCCAACCCGGGGGGGGGAGACGAAGATCCTACGAGCAGTACTTC	CASQPGGGRRRSYEQYF
TRBV28	.	TRBJ2-1	.	TGTGCCAGCAGTTCCGGGCCGACCAAGAACAATGAGCAGTTCTTC	CASSSGPTKNNEQFF
TRBV28	.	TRBJ1-5	.	TGTGCCAGCAGGCGATTGAACCTTAATCAGCCCCAGCATTTT	CASRRLNLNQPQHF
TRBV2	.	TRBJ2-1	TRBD2	TGTGCCAGCAGTGAAGTGACTAGCGGCTACAATGAGCAGTTCTTC	CASSEVTSGYNEQFF
TRBV15	.	TRBJ1-5	.	TGTGCCACCAGCGGTCCGGGGAATAATCAGCCCCAGCATTTT	CATSGPGNNQPQHF
TRBV6-6	.	TRBJ1-3	TRBD1	TGTGCCAGCAGTTCCACGACAGGGAGTGGAAACACCATATATTTT	CASSSTTGSGNTIYF
TRBV5-1	.	TRBJ1-1	TRBD1	TGCGCCAGCAGCTTGTGGACAGGGGGCTCTGAAGCTTTCTTT	CASSLWTGGSEAFF
TRBV2	.	TRBJ1-5	.	TGTGCCAGCAGTGAAAGTACCCCAGCCCAACGCAATCAGCCCCAGCATTTT	CASSESTPAQRNQPQHF
TRBV19	once	TRBJ2-1	.	TGTGCCAGTAGTATTGGACAGAACAATGAGCAGTTCTTC	CASSIGQNNEQFF
TRBV28	.	TRBJ2-5	.	TGTGCCAGCACGAGGGGCCCCGGGACCCCCTTGGGAGAGACCCAGTACTTC	CASTRGPGTPLGETQYF
TRBV5-8	.	TRBJ1-5	.	TGTGCCAGCGCTCCGAAGCGTTATAGCAATCAGCCCCAGCATTTT	CASAPKRYSNQPQHF
TRBV7-2	.	TRBJ2-1	.	TGTGCCAGCAGCACAAAAGGGGGGGCACCTAATGAGCAGTTCTTC	CASSTKGGAPNEQFF
TRBV6-6	once	TRBJ2-3	.	TGTGCCAGCAGTTTTGTGAACACAGATACGCAGTATTTT	CASSFVNTDTQYF
TRBV7-2	.	TRBJ2-5	TRBD1	TGTGCCAGCAGCTCGGGACAGGTAGAGACCCAGTACTTC	CASSSGQVETQYF
TRBV6-6	few	TRBJ2-5	.	TGTGCCAGCAGCCGCTACTGGGAGACCCAGTACTTC	CASSRYWETQYF
TRBV7-9	.	TRBJ2-1	TRBD2	TGTGCCAGCACCCGACTAGCGGGAGAGGGTTACAATGAGCAGTTCTTC	CASTRLAGEGYNEQFF
TRBV5-5	.	TRBJ2-1	.	TGTGCCAGCAGCTTGTCGGATCTAGCACAGTTCTTC	CASSLSDLAQFF
TRBV19	.	TRBJ2-3	TRBD2	TGTGCCAGTAGTCCGGGGGGGCCAAGAACAGATACGCAGTATTTT	CASSPGGPRTDTQYF
TRBV19	.	TRBJ1-1	.	TGTGCCAGTAGTCCACGGTACGGAACTGAAGCTTTCTTT	CASSPRYGTEAFF
TRBV29-1	.	TRBJ2-3	TRBD1	TGCAGCGTTGACCTAGCCGGCAAAGGACAGGGGGGCACAGATACGCAGTATTTT	CSVDLAGKGQGGTDTQYF
TRBV9	once	TRBJ2-3	TRBD2	TGTGCCAGCAGCGTAGATGCTAGCGGAACCACAGATACGCAGTATTTT	CASSVDASGTTDTQYF
TRBV6-5	.	TRBJ1-1	.	TGTGCCAGCAGTTACCTGAGAGGGGCCCCGCGAGCTTTCTTT	CASSYLRGAPRAFF
TRBV20-1	.	TRBJ1-2	.	TGCAGTGCTATTAACAGGGAGGGCTACACCTTC	CSAINREGYTF
TRBV27	.	TRBJ2-7	TRBD1	TGTGCCAGCAGTCCCCGCCCCCGGACAGGGGTCGAGCAGTACTTC	CASSPRPRTGVEQYF
TRBV6-4	.	TRBJ2-2	.	TGTGCCAGCAGTGCCAAGGGAAGGGGCACCGGGGAGCTGTTTTTT	CASSAKGRGTGELFF
TRBV5-1	.	TRBJ1-1	.	TGCGCCAGCAGCTTCACGATGGCCACTGAAGCTTTCTTT	CASSFTMATEAFF
TRBV18	.	TRBJ2-7	.	TGTGCCAGCTCACCACCGATTTGGAGGGAGAACTCCTACGAGCAGTACTTC	CASSPPIWRENSYEQYF
TRBV15	few	TRBJ2-7	.	TGTGCCACCAGCAGAGGGGGGCCGCACCGCGAGCAGTACTTC	CATSRGGPHREQYF
TRBV7-9	.	TRBJ2-5	.	TGTGCCAGCAGCCTACTGGGCGGACAGGAGACCCAGTACTTC	CASSLLGGQETQYF